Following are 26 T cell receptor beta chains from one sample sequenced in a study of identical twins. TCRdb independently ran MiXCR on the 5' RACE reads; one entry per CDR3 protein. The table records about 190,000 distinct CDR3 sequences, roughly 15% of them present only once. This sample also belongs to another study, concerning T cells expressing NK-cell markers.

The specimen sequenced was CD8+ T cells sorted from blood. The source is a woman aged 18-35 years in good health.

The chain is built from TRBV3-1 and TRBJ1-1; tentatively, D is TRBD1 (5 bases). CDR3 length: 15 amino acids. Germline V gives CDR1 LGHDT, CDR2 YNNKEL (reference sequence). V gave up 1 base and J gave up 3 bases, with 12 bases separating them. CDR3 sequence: CASSQVYGADTEAFF. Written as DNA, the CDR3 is TGTGCCAGCAGCCAAGTTTACGGGGCGGACACTGAAGCTTTCTTT.

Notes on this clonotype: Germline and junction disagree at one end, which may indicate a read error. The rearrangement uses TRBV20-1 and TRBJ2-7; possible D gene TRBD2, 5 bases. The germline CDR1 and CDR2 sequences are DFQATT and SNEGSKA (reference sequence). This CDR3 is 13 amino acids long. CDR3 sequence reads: CSSRDFGSYEQYF. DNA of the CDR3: TGCAGTTCTAGAGATTTTGGGAGCTACGAGCAGTACTTC.

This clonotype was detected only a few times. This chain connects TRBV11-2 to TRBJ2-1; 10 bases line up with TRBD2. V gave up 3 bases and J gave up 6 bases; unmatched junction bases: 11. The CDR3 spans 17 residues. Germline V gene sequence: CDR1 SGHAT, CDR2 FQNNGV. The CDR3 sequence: CASSFSPSGGILNEQFF. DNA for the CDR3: TGTGCCAGCAGCTTTTCACCTAGCGGGGGTATCCTCAATGAGCAGTTCTTC.

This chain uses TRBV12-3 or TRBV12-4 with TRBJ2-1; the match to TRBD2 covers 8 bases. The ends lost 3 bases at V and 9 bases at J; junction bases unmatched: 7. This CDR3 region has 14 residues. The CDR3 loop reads CASSFNALAGEQFF. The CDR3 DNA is TGTGCCAGCAGTTTTAATGCGCTAGCGGGTGAGCAGTTCTTC.

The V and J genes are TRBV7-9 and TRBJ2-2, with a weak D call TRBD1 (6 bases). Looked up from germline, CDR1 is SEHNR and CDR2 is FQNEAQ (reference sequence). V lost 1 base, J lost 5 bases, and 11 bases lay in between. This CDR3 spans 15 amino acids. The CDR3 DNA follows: TGTGCCAGCAGCTTAGTAGCAGGGGCAACCGGGGAGCTGTTTTTT. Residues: CASSLVAGATGELFF.

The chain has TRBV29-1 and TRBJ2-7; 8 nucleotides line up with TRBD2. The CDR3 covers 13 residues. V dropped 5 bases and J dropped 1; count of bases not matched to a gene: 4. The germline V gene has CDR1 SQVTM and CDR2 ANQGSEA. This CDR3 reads CSVKTSASYEQYF. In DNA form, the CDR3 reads TGCAGCGTTAAGACTAGCGCTTCCTACGAGCAGTACTTC.

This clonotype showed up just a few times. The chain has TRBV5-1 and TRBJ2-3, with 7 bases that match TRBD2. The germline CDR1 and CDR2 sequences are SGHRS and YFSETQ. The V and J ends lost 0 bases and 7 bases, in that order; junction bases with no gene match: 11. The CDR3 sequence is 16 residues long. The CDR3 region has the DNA TGCGCCAGCAGCTTGGTAGGGCGGGAGACCCGTTATACGCAGTATTTT. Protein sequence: CASSLVGRETRYTQYF.

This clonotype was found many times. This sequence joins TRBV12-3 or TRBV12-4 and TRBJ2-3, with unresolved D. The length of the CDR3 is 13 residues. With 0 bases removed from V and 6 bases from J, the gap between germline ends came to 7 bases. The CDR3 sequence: CASSLAIVDTQYF. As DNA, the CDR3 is TGTGCCAGCAGTTTAGCGATTGTGGATACGCAGTATTTT.

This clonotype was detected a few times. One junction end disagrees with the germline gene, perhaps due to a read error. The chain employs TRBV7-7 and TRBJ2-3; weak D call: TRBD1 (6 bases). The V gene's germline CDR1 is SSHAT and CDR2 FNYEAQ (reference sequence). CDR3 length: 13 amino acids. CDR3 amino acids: CASSLGTSDTQYF. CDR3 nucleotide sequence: TGTGCTAGCAGCTTAGGGACATCAGATACGCAGTATTTT.

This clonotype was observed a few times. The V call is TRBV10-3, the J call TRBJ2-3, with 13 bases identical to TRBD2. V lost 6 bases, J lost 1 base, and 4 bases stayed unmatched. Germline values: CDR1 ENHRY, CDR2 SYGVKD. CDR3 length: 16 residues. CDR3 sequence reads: CAIRSGTSGGTDTQYF. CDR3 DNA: TGTGCCATCAGGTCCGGGACTAGCGGGGGCACAGATACGCAGTATTTT.

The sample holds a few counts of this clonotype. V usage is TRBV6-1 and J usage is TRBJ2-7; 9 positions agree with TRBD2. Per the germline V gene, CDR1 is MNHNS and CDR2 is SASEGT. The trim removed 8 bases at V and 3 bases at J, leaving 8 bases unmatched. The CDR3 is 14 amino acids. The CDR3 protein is CASGNSGSSYEQYF. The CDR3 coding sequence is TGTGCCAGCGGAAATAGCGGGAGTAGCTACGAGCAGTACTTC.

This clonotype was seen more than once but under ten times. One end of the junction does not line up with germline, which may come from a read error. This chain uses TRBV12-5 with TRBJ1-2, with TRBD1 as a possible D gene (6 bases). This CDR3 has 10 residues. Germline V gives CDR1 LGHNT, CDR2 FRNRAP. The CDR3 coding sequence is TGTGCTAGTGGTTTGCCGGACAGTCTATTC. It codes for CASGLPDSLF. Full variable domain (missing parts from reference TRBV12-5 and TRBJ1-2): DARVTQTPRHKVTEMGQEVTMRCQPILGHNTVFWYRQTMMQGLELLAYFRNRAPLDDSGMPKDRFSAEMPDATLATLKIQPSEPRDSAVYFCASGLPDSLFGSGTRLTVV.

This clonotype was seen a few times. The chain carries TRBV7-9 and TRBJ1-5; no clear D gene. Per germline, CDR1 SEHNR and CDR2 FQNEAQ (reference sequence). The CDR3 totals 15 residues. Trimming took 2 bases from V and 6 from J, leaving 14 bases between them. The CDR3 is CASSLSALGIQPQHF. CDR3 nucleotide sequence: TGTGCCAGCAGCTTATCGGCACTTGGGATTCAGCCCCAGCATTTT.

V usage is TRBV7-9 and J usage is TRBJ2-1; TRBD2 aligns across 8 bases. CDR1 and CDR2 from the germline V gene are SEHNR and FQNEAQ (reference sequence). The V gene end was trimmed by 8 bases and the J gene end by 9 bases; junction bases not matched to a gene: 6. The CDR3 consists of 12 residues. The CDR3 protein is CASGVAGSEQFF. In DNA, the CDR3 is TGTGCCAGCGGGGTAGCGGGGTCTGAGCAGTTCTTC.

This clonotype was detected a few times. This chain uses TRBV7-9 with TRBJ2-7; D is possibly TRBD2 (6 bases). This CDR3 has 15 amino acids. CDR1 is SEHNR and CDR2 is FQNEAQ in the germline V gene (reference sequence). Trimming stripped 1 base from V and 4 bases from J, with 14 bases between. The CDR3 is CASSLGSGGQYEQYF. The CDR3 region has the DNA TGTGCCAGCAGCTTAGGTAGCGGAGGGCAATACGAGCAGTACTTC.

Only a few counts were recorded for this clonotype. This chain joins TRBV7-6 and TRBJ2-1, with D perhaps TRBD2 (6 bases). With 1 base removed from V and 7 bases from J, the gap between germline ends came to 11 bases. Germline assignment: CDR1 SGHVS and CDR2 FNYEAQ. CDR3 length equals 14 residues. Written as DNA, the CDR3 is TGTGCCAGCAGCTTAGTCGGGGCGGGGAATGAGCAGTTCTTC. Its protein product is CASSLVGAGNEQFF.

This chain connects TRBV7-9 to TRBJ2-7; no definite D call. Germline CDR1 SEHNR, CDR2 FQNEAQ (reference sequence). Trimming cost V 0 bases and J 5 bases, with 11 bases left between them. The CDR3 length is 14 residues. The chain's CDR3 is CASSLAWAGDEQYF. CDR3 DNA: TGTGCCAGCAGCTTAGCCTGGGCTGGGGACGAGCAGTACTTC. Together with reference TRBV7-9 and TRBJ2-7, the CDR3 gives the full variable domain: DTGVSQNPRHKITKRGQNVTFRCDPISEHNRLYWYRQTLGQGPEFLTYFQNEAQLEKSRLLSDRFSAERPKGSFSTLEIQRTEQGDSAMYLCASSLAWAGDEQYFGPGTRLTVT.

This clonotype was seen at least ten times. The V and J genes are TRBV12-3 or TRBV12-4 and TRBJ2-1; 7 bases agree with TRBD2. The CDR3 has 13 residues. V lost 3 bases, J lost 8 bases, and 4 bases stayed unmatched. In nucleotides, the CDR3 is TGTGCCAGCAGTTTTTGGGGGGGAGATGAGCAGTTCTTC. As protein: CASSFWGGDEQFF.

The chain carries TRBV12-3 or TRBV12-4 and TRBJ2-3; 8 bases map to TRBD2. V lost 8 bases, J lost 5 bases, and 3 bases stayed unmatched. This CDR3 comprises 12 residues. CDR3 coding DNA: TGTGCCAGCCGGGGGGGGGAAGATACGCAGTATTTT. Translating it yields CASRGGEDTQYF.

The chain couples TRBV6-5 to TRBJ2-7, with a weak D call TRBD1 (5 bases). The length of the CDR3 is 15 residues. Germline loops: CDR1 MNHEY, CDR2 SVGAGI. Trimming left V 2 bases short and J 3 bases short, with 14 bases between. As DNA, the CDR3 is TGTGCCAGCAGTTACGAACAGGACCTGTACTACGAGCAGTACTTC. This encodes CASSYEQDLYYEQYF.

The CDR3 region has the DNA TGTGCCAGCAGCGTCGCCGGGACAGACCAATACGAGCAGTACTTC. It yields the protein CASSVAGTDQYEQYF. The gene calls are TRBV9 and TRBJ2-7, with 7 nucleotides matching TRBD1. V gave up 2 bases and J gave up 4 bases; unmatched junction bases: 9. Germline assignment: CDR1 SGDLS and CDR2 YYNGEE. This CDR3 has 15 residues.

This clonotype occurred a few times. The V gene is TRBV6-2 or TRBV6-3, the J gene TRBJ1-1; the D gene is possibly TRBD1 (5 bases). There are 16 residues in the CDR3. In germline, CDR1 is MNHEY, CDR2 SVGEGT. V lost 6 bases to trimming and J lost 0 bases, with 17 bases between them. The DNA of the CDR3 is TGTGCCAGCAGACTGGGACCGGATGAGGTGAACACTGAAGCTTTCTTT. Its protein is CASRLGPDEVNTEAFF.

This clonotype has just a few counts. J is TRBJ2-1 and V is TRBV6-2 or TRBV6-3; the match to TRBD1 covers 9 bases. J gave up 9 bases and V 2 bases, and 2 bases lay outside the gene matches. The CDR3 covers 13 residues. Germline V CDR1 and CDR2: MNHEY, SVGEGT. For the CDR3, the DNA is TGTGCCAGCAGTTACACAGGGGGCAGTGAGCAGTTCTTC. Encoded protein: CASSYTGGSEQFF.

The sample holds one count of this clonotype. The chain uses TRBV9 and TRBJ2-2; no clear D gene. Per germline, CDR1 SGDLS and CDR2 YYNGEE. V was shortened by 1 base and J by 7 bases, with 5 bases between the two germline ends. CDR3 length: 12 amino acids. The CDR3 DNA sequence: TGTGCCAGCAGCGTAAAGGTCGGGGAGCTGTTTTTT. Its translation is CASSVKVGELFF.

The CDR3 is CASSPGRYNEQFF. The DNA of the CDR3 is TGTGCCAGCAGCCCCGGGCGATACAATGAGCAGTTCTTC. This sequence joins TRBV6-1 and TRBJ2-1; D ambiguous. CDR1 is MNHNS and CDR2 is SASEGT in the germline V gene. The CDR3 totals 13 residues. Trimming pared 6 bases from V and 4 bases from J, leaving 10 bases between.

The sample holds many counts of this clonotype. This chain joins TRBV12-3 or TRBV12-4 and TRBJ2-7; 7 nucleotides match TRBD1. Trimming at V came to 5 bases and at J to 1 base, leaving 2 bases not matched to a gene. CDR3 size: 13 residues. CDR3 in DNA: TGTGCCAGCAGTCCAGGGGGTTCCTACGAGCAGTACTTC. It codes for CASSPGGSYEQYF.